This entry describes one T cell receptor beta chain. This record belongs to a study of memory CD4+ T cells and cytomegalovirus serostatus. For the study at large: Of the healthy Belgian adults, several were CMV seropositive and fewer than 30 seronegative.

The sort gate was single viable CD3+CD4+CD8-CD45RO+ cells for memory CD4+ T cells. CDR1 and CDR2 (germline): LNHDA, SQIVND (reference sequence). The CDR3 is made up of 15 amino acids. The ends were cut back, 3 bases at V and 0 bases at J, with 11 bases in the middle. Profiled with immunoSEQ multiplex PCR; TCRdb holds only in-frame clones, not every one. The profile shows about 56,000 clones, about 73% of them singletons. The rearrangement links TRBV19 to TRBJ1-1; D is perhaps TRBD1 (6 bases). This clonotype originated in an adult in good health and CMV-seropositive. The sequencing sample was made of memory CD4+ T cells from blood. DNA for the CDR3: TGTGCCAGTAGTATTGTTCACAGGGTGAACACTGAAGCTTTCTTT. Protein: CASSIVHRVNTEAFF. The full variable domain, completed using reference TRBV19 and TRBJ1-1, is DGGITQSPKYLFRKEGQNVTLSCEQNLNHDAMYWYRQDPGQGLRLIYYSQIVNDFQKGDIAEGYSVSREKKESFPLTVTSAQKNPTAFYLCASSIVHRVNTEAFFGQGTRLTVV.